These 20 T cell receptor beta chains were all obtained from the same sample, sequenced in a study of CD8+CD57+ T cells in acquired aplastic anemia. Only patients with CD8+CD57+ cell expansion on flow cytometry were chosen for sequencing. Using genomic DNA as the template, TCR beta VDJ and CDR3 profiling was carried out. TCRdb called the reads again in MiXCR, with one record for every CDR3 protein. The repertoire has around 200,000 distinct CDR3 sequences, 48% of them found once; the top ten carry under 15%. Sequencing used sorted CD4+, CD8+, or CD8+CD57+ T cells (not recorded which) from PBMCs. Source of these receptors: a human donor with aplastic anemia.

In its sample, this clonotype was seen a few times. This chain connects TRBV5-6 to TRBJ1-2; 7 positions match TRBD1. The CDR3 contains 13 residues. Germline-derived CDR1 and CDR2 are SGHDT and YYEEEE. The trim removed 2 bases at V and 6 bases at J, leaving 4 bases unmatched. The CDR3 coding sequence is TGTGCCAGCAGCTTCCACAGGGGTGATGGCTACACCTTC. It specifies CASSFHRGDGYTF.

About this clonotype: A much bigger clone sits one base away, suggesting this may be a read error. This chain uses TRBV11-1 with TRBJ2-3, with D possibly being TRBD2 (5 bases). CDR1 is SGHAT and CDR2 is FQDESV in the germline V gene (reference sequence). Trimming pared 7 bases from V and 0 bases from J, leaving 17 bases between. The CDR3 consists of 16 residues. This CDR3 is CASKKVISESTDTQYF. DNA for the CDR3: TGTGCCAGCAAAAAAGTTATTAGCGAGAGCACAGATACGCAGTATTTT.

About this clonotype: One base away lies a much larger clone, so this may be a sequencing read error. This chain connects TRBV5-1 to TRBJ2-1; the D gene is possibly TRBD2 (6 bases). This CDR3 contains 14 residues. The V gene's germline CDR1 is SGHRS and CDR2 YFSETQ. The CDR3 DNA sequence: TGCGCCAGCAGCTTGGGGTGGGGCGGGGATGAGCAGTCCTTC. Encoded protein: CASSLGWGGDEQSF. Filled out from reference TRBV5-1 and TRBJ2-1, the complete variable domain reads KAGVTQTPRYLIKTRGQQVTLSCSPISGHRSVSWYQQTPGQGLQFLFEYFSETQRNKGNFPGRFSGRQFSNSRSEMNVSTLELGDSALYLCASSLGWGGDEQSFGPGTRLTVL.

The chain uses TRBV20-1 and TRBJ2-6, with 16 nucleotides matching TRBD2. This CDR3 is built from 19 residues. Germline lookup yields CDR1 DFQATT and CDR2 SNEGSKA (reference sequence). Unmatched junction bases numbered 12, after V lost 6 bases and J lost 4 bases. The chain's CDR3 is CSARTGTSGGAEGANVLTF. CDR3 DNA sequence: TGCAGTGCCCGGACAGGGACTAGCGGGGGGGCGGAGGGGGCCAACGTCCTGACTTTC.

Ten or more counts support this clonotype. The rearrangement links TRBV2 to TRBJ2-1, with TRBD2 matching 9 bases. V lost 4 bases, J lost 9 bases, and 13 bases stayed unmatched. The CDR3 totals 16 residues. Germline CDR1 SNHLY, CDR2 FYNNEI. The chain's CDR3 is CASSVGAGGGRGEQFF. The CDR3 bases are TGTGCCAGCAGTGTGGGAGCGGGGGGCGGAAGGGGTGAGCAGTTCTTC.

The gene calls are TRBV12-3 or TRBV12-4 and TRBJ2-6, with 7 nucleotides matching TRBD1. V shed 4 bases, J shed 2 bases, and the junction held 5 bases outside the gene matches. This CDR3 has 16 residues. CDR3 amino acids: CASSYNQGAGANVLTF. CDR3 bases: TGTGCCAGCAGTTACAACCAGGGGGCTGGGGCCAACGTCCTGACTTTC.

This clonotype was seen just once. This chain uses TRBV15 with TRBJ2-7, with TRBD2 as a possible D gene (5 bases). From germline, CDR1 is LNHNV and CDR2 YYDKDF (reference sequence). The length of the CDR3 is 15 residues. Trimming pared 1 base from V and 3 bases from J, leaving 13 bases between. The CDR3 spells CATSRGRTRDYEQYF. As DNA, the CDR3 is TGTGCCACCAGCAGAGGGAGGACCCGAGACTACGAGCAGTACTTC.

This clonotype was counted many times. The V gene is TRBV2, the J gene TRBJ1-5; D is uncertain. Germline CDR1 reads SNHLY; CDR2 reads FYNNEI. V was shortened by 5 bases and J by 7 bases, with 12 bases between the two germline ends. The CDR3 totals 13 residues. CDR3 DNA: TGTGCCAGCAGTCCCTTAGACCACCAGCCCCAGCATTTT. Translating gives CASSPLDHQPQHF.

The DNA for the CDR3 is TGTGCCAGCAGTGAGCACAGGGGTAATACGCAGTATTTT. Translation gives CASSEHRGNTQYF. The rearrangement links TRBV6-4 to TRBJ2-3; 7 nucleotides align to TRBD1. With V trimmed by 3 bases and J by 7 bases, 4 bases remained unmatched. This CDR3 comprises 13 residues. The germline V gene has CDR1 MRHNA and CDR2 SNTAGT.

This clonotype was counted a few times. The chain links TRBV3-1 to TRBJ2-1; TRBD1 matches at 8 bases. CDR1 is LGHDT, CDR2 YNNKEL, per germline (reference sequence). This CDR3 contains 16 residues. The ends lost 4 bases at V and 4 bases at J; junction bases unmatched: 9. In DNA form, the CDR3 reads TGTGCCAGCAGCCCCGAAGGGGGACAGGCTTACAATGAGCAGTTCTTC. Translated: CASSPEGGQAYNEQFF.

The V call is TRBV10-3, the J call TRBJ2-7, with TRBD2 matching 8 bases. The CDR3 runs 15 residues. The ends lost 6 bases at V and 5 bases at J; junction bases unmatched: 12. CDR1 and CDR2 from the germline V gene are ENHRY and SYGVKD. The CDR3 here is CAIRSVAGPKNEQYF. CDR3 DNA sequence: TGTGCCATCAGGTCGGTAGCGGGGCCGAAGAACGAGCAGTACTTC.

This clonotype was picked up one time. The gene calls are TRBV10-3 and TRBJ1-2; TRBD1 matches at 10 bases. V trimming: 7 bases; J trimming: 2 bases; junction bases outside the gene matches: 1. Germline-derived CDR1 and CDR2 are ENHRY and SYGVKD. This CDR3 comprises 13 residues. CDR3 coding DNA: TGTGCCATCAAGACAGGGGGCAACTATGGCTACACCTTC. Protein sequence: CAIKTGGNYGYTF.

This rearrangement joins TRBV10-1 to TRBJ1-5; no definite D call. The length of the CDR3 is 17 residues. Germline assignment: CDR1 WNHNN and CDR2 SYGVQD (reference sequence). V gave up 0 bases and J gave up 0 bases, with 12 bases separating them. The CDR3 DNA reads as TGCGCCAGCAGTGAGTCAATAAGGCGGCTTAGCAATCAGCCCCAGCATTTT. Translation gives CASSESIRRLSNQPQHF.

Only a few counts were recorded for this clonotype. The chain combines TRBV4-1 with TRBJ2-3; D may be TRBD2 (5 bases). CDR3 length: 16 amino acids. Looked up from germline, CDR1 is MGHRA and CDR2 is YSYEKL. With 0 bases removed from V and 2 bases from J, the gap between germline ends came to 12 bases. The CDR3 sequence is CASSQEPGEITDTQYF. CDR3 in DNA: TGCGCCAGCAGCCAAGAACCCGGGGAAATCACAGATACGCAGTATTTT.

This clonotype came up a few times. This CDR3 reads CASSLTGSYGYTF. The CDR3 DNA is TGTGCCAGCAGTCTTACGGGGAGCTATGGCTACACCTTC. The chain links TRBV27 to TRBJ1-2; D is undetermined. Looked up from germline, CDR1 is MNHEY and CDR2 is SMNVEV (reference sequence). Trimming left V 5 bases short and J 4 bases short, with 11 bases between. The length of the CDR3 is 13 residues.

This clonotype has a count of ten or more. This chain links TRBV2 with TRBJ2-2; a possible D gene is TRBD1 (5 bases). CDR1 SNHLY and CDR2 FYNNEI come from the germline V gene. This CDR3 spans 15 amino acids. Trimming took 8 bases from V and 0 from J, leaving 13 bases between them. For the CDR3, the DNA is TGTGCCAGCTGTAACGCAGGGACGAACACCGGGGAGCTGTTTTTT. It translates to CASCNAGTNTGELFF.

This clonotype has only a few counts. A much larger clone is a single base away; this may be a read error. V gene TRBV2 combines with J gene TRBJ2-7; 7 bases match TRBD1. The CDR3 has 15 residues. Germline loops: CDR1 SNHLY, CDR2 FYNNEI. The ends lost 11 bases at V and 6 bases at J; junction bases unmatched: 19. The CDR3 here is CAGTSQVGTASEQYF. Here the CDR3 DNA reads TGTGCCGGCACCTCCCAGGTAGGGACAGCCTCCGAGCAGTACTTC.

The chain links TRBV10-3 to TRBJ2-5; the D gene is possibly TRBD2 (5 bases). From germline, CDR1 is ENHRY and CDR2 SYGVKD. The V and J ends lost 3 bases and 0 bases respectively, with 8 bases between them. CDR3 length equals 14 residues. CDR3 in amino acids: CAISDGVHQETQYF. The DNA of the CDR3 is TGTGCCATCAGTGACGGGGTGCACCAAGAGACCCAGTACTTC.

The chain couples TRBV5-1 to TRBJ1-1; possible D gene TRBD1, 5 bases. The CDR3 covers 13 residues. Germline V CDR1 and CDR2: SGHRS, YFSETQ. The germline V and J ends were trimmed by 1 base and 10 bases, with 14 bases remaining between them. CDR3 in amino acids: CASSLSSGGTAFF. As DNA, the CDR3 is TGCGCCAGCAGCTTGTCTTCGGGTGGGACAGCTTTCTTT.

This clonotype is a singleton in its sample. The chain carries TRBV19 and TRBJ2-7; D gene ambiguous. CDR1 is LNHDA and CDR2 is SQIVND in the germline V gene (reference sequence). Trimming took 5 bases from V and 3 from J, leaving 23 bases between them. This CDR3 region has 17 residues. The CDR3 loop reads CASSVTGSTRRHYEQYF. The DNA of the CDR3 is TGTGCCAGTAGTGTGACCGGGTCCACCCGAAGACACTACGAGCAGTACTTC.